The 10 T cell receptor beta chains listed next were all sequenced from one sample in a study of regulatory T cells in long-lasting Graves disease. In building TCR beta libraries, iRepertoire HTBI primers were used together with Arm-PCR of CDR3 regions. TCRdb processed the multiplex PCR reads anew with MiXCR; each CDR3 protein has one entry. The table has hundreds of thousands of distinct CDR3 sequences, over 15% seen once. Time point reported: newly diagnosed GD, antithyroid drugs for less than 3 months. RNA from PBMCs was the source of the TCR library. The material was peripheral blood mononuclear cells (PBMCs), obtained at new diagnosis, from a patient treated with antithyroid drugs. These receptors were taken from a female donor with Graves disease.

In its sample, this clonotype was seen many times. CDR3 amino acids: CASSIPDRSATQYF. CDR3 DNA sequence: TGTGCCAGTAGTATACCGGACCGGTCGGCTACGCAGTATTTT. The chain has TRBV19 and TRBJ2-3, with D hard to call. CDR1 and CDR2 from the germline V gene are LNHDA and SQIVND (reference sequence). This CDR3 comprises 14 residues. V was pared by 2 bases and J by 8 bases, with 14 bases between.

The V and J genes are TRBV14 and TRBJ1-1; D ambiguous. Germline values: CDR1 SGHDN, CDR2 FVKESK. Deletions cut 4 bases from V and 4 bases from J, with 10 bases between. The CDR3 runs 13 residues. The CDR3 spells CASSPRGGTEAFF. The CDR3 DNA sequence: TGTGCCAGCAGCCCTCGGGGAGGCACTGAAGCTTTCTTT.

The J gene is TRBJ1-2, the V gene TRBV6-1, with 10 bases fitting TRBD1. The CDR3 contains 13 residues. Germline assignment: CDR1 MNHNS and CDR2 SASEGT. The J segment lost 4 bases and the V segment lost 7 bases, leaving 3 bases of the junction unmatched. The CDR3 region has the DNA TGTGCCAGCACCAGGGACAGGGGCTATGGCTACACCTTC. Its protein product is CASTRDRGYGYTF.

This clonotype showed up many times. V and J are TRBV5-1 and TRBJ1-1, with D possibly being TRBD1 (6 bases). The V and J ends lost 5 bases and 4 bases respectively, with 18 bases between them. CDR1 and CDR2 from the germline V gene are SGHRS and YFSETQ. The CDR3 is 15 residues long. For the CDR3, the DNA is TGCGCCAGCAGGGAAGGGACAAGGGGGTTCACTGAAGCTTTCTTT. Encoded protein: CASREGTRGFTEAFF.

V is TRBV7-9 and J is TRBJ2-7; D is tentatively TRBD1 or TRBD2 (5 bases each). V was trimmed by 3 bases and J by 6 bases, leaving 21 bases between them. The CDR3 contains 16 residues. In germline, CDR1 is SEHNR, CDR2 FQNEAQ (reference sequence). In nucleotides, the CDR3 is TGTGCCAGCAGCTTGGGTAGTGGCCAATCTGGGGGCGAGCAGTACTTC. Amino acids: CASSLGSGQSGGEQYF.

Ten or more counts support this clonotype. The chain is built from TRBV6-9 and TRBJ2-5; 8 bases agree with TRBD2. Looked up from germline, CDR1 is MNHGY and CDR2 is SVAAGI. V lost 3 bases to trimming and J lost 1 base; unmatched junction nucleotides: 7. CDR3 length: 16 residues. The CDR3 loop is CASSYSYAGGQETQYF. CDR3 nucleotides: TGTGCCAGCAGTTACTCTTACGCGGGGGGCCAAGAGACCCAGTACTTC.

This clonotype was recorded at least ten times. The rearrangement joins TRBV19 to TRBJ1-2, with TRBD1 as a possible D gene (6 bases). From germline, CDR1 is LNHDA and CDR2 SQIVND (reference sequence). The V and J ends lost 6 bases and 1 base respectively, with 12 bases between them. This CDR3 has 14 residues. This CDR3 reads CASRPGQINYGYTF. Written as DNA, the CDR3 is TGTGCCAGTAGACCGGGACAAATTAACTATGGCTACACCTTC.

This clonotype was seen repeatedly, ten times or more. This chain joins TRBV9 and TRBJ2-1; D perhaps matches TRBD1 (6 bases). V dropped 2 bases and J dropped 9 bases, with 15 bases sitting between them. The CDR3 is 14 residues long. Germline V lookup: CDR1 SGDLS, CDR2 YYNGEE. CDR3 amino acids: CASSVNRVSGEQFF. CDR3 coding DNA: TGTGCCAGCAGCGTCAACAGGGTATCTGGTGAGCAGTTCTTC.

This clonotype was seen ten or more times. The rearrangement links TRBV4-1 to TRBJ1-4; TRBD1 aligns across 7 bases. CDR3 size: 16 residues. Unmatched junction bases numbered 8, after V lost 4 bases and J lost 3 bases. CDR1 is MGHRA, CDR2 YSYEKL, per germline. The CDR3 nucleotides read TGCGCCAGCAGCCGGATCGCCGGGACAGCTAATGAAAAACTGTTTTTT. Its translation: CASSRIAGTANEKLFF.

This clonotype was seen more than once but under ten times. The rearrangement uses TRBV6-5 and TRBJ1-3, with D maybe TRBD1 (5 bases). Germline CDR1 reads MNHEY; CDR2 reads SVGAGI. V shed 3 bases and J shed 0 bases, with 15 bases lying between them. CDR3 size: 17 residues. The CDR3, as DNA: TGTGCCAGCAGTTATACTTTAGGGGAGAACTCTGGAAACACCATATATTTT. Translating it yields CASSYTLGENSGNTIYF.